One and the same sample provided the 6 T cell receptor beta chains below, sequenced in a study of T cells in women clearing cervical HPV infection. The repertoire was sequenced with immunoSEQ multiplex PCR; TCRdb's copy has only in-frame clones and lacks some. This sample contains about 14,000 clones. The sequenced sample was blood buffy coat. These TCRs come from a woman aged 18 to 75 with a cervical HPV16 infection that either progressed to CIN3+ or cleared (not recorded which).

About this clone: The read is 3 residues too short to cover the CDR3 end, so that end is filled in from the germline J gene. This chain joins TRBV7-2 and TRBJ2-2, with D possibly being TRBD2 (7 bases). The CDR3 consists of 13 residues. Germline V gene sequence: CDR1 SGHTA, CDR2 FQGNSA. The CDR3 region is CATSRGGFEKLFF. The DNA read from the CDR3 is TGTGCCACCTCAAGGGGGGGCTTTGAAAAG.

As to this clone: The CDR3 goes on 3 residues after the read ends, and that part is filled in from the germline J gene. The V and J genes are TRBV28 and TRBJ1-6; D gene uncertain. Trimming removed 8 bases at V and 7 bases at J, with 15 bases between. This CDR3 contains 14 residues. CDR1 and CDR2 from the germline V gene are MDHEN and SYDVKM. Here the CDR3 reads CASVVASFNSPLHF. CDR3 bases read: TGTGCCAGCGTCGTAGCCTCATTCAATTCACCC.

About this clone: Read sequence stops 3 residues before the CDR3 end, and the germline J gene provides the missing end. The chain recombines TRBV19 with TRBJ1-1, with 8 positions matching TRBD1. CDR1 and CDR2 from the germline V gene are LNHDA and SQIVND (reference sequence). The V gene end was trimmed by 9 bases and the J gene end by 3 bases; junction bases not matched to a gene: 15. This CDR3 is built from 16 residues. CDR3 bases read: TGTGCCAGCCGGAGAGCTCCAGGGGGCGCGTACACTGAA. This gives the protein CASRRAPGGAYTE. The full-length CDR3 reads as CASRRAPGGAYTEAFF.

Points on this clone: The read terminates 3 residues before the CDR3 end, so the remaining end is supplied by the germline J gene. V is TRBV29-1 and J is TRBJ1-4, with 10 bases aligning to TRBD1. Trimming cost V 4 bases and J 3 bases; bases outside gene matches: 5. CDR3 length: 15 amino acids. The germline V gene has CDR1 SQVTM and CDR2 ANQGSEA. The CDR3 DNA, read in part, is TGCAGCGTTGCCGGGACAGGGGCCGCTAATGAAAAA. It specifies CSVAGTGAANEK. The full CDR3 protein is CSVAGTGAANEKLFF.

Of note for this clone: The CDR3 goes on 3 residues after the read ends, and that part is filled in from the germline J gene. The chain couples TRBV20-1 to TRBJ2-7, with 11 nucleotides matching TRBD1. CDR1 DFQATT and CDR2 SNEGSKA come from the germline V gene (reference sequence). This CDR3 has 13 residues. The V and J ends lost 2 bases and 6 bases, in that order; junction bases with no gene match: 3. The CDR3 spells CSARSGTGGEQYF. The part of the CDR3 DNA that was read is TGCAGTGCTAGAAGCGGGACAGGGGGCGAG.

Concerning this clone itself: Read sequence stops 3 residues before the CDR3 end, and the germline J gene provides the missing end. The V call is TRBV30, the J call TRBJ1-1; maybe TRBD1 (5 bases). Per the germline V gene, CDR1 is GTSNPN and CDR2 is SVGIG (reference sequence). V lost 0 bases and J 1 base, leaving 18 bases between the germline ends. The CDR3 covers 17 residues. The sequenced CDR3 bases are TGTGCCTGGAGTGTAGGTGGTAGGGGCTTGGGGAACACTGAA. It codes for CAWSVGGRGLGNTE. Given in full, the CDR3 is CAWSVGGRGLGNTEAFF.